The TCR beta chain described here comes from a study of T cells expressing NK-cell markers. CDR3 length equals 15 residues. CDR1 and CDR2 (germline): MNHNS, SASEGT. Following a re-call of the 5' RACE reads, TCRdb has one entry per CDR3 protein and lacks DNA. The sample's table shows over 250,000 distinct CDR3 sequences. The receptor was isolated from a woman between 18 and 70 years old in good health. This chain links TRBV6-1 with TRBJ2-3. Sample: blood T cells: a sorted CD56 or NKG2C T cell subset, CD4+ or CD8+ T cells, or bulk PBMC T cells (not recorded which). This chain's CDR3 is CASRPLRISADTQYF.